The 7 T cell receptor beta chains given below trace back to one sample, sequenced in a study of breast tumors, draining lymph nodes, adjacent tissues. TCRdb redid the calling of the multiplex PCR reads with MiXCR, one entry per CDR3 protein. The sample carries roughly 120,000 distinct CDR3 sequences, 20% recorded once. The lymph nodes were axillary draining lymph nodes from breast cancer patients. Sequencing was carried out using axillary lymph node tissue. Every receptor here comes from a female donor with breast cancer. Some clones in this sample may be carry-over from other donors' samples.

The rearrangement joins TRBV7-2 to TRBJ2-5, with 13 bases matching TRBD2. The trim removed 4 bases at V and 5 bases at J, leaving 7 bases unmatched. From germline, CDR1 is SGHTA and CDR2 FQGNSA. The CDR3 covers 16 residues. The CDR3 spells CASSSDGLAGDETQYF. The CDR3 DNA sequence: TGTGCCAGCAGCTCCGATGGACTAGCGGGAGATGAGACCCAGTACTTC. The variable domain in full, completed from reference TRBV7-2 and TRBJ2-5, reads GAGVSQSPSNKVTEKGKDVELRCDPISGHTALYWYRQSLGQGLEFLIYFQGNSAPDKSGLPSDRFSAERTGGSVSTLTIQRTQQEDSAVYLCASSSDGLAGDETQYFGPGTRLLVL.

This clonotype was recorded many times. This chain joins TRBV7-3 and TRBJ2-1; D call uncertain. V was trimmed by 3 bases and J by 0 bases, leaving 6 bases between them. Per the germline V gene, CDR1 is SGHTA and CDR2 is FQGTGA. CDR3 length equals 14 residues. The CDR3 loop is CASSFTSSYNEQFF. In DNA, the CDR3 is TGTGCCAGCAGCTTTACGAGCTCCTACAATGAGCAGTTCTTC.

This clonotype was counted at least ten times. The chain carries TRBV7-2 and TRBJ2-7; 11 bases map to TRBD2. After removal of 1 base from V and 4 bases from J, the junction contained 3 bases not matched to a gene. CDR1 and CDR2 (germline): SGHTA, FQGNSA. The CDR3 covers 15 residues. CDR3 in amino acids: CASSLGVAGGYEQYF. The CDR3 nucleotides read TGTGCCAGCAGCTTAGGAGTAGCGGGAGGGTACGAGCAGTACTTC.

This clonotype was seen many times. The V call is TRBV10-3, the J call TRBJ1-5, with TRBD1 matching 10 bases. V trimming: 6 bases; J trimming: 7 bases; junction bases outside the gene matches: 18. The CDR3 runs 18 residues. Germline CDR1 reads ENHRY; CDR2 reads SYGVKD. CDR3: CAIRAQGDRGSLWQPQHF. In DNA form, the CDR3 reads TGTGCCATCAGGGCCCAAGGGGACAGGGGTTCCCTCTGGCAGCCCCAGCATTTT.

Turning to this clonotype: The junction differs from germline at one of its ends, possibly a read error. Written as DNA, the CDR3 is TGCAGTGCCACAACCGGGACTAGCCTTTTCAGGCAAGAGGCCCAGTACTTC. As protein: CSATTGTSLFRQEAQYF. The chain couples TRBV20-1 to TRBJ2-5; 9 bases fit TRBD2. The CDR3 has 17 residues. From germline, CDR1 is DFQATT and CDR2 SNEGSKA (reference sequence).

About this clonotype itself: A much larger clone lies a single base off, so this may be a read error. This rearrangement joins TRBV7-9 to TRBJ2-7; D unclear. The CDR3 length is 14 residues. Deletions cut 1 base from V and 10 bases from J, with 17 bases between. The germline V gene encodes CDR1 SEHNR and CDR2 FQNEAQ (reference sequence). Here the CDR3 DNA reads TGTGCCAGCAGCTTAGTTTCGATTGCAGAGGCCCAGTACTTC. Translated: CASSLVSIAEAQYF.

With regard to this clonotype: This could be a read error, since a much larger clone is one nucleotide away. The CDR3 does not end in the conserved phenylalanine or tryptophan, so this is likely a read error. This chain links TRBV3-1 with TRBJ2-5; 10 bases match TRBD2. The CDR3 covers 14 residues. The ends lost 4 bases at V and 5 bases at J; junction bases unmatched: 4. Per germline, CDR1 LGHDT and CDR2 YNNKEL (reference sequence). The CDR3 spells CASSPSGRGETQYL. CDR3 sequence (DNA): TGTGCCAGCAGCCCTAGCGGGAGAGGTGAGACCCAGTACCTC.